The present entry profiles one T cell receptor beta chain with its context. The data stem from a study of blood T cell repertoires in COVID-19. In the study overall: Material from acute and convalescent COVID-19 was sourced from the United States, Italy and Spain. In each case, the material was cDNA or gDNA derived from T cells, B-cell-depleted T cells, or PBMCs.

Self-reported history from a screening survey and questionnaire set each donor's cohort. The germline V gene encodes CDR1 SGHTA and CDR2 FQGNSA. The CDR3 has 17 residues. After removal of 0 bases from V and 7 bases from J, the junction contained 12 bases not matched to a gene. Authors' analysis steps: Counts of nucleated cells, estimated from reference gene primer amplification, were obtained. Profiling relied on immunoSEQ multiplex PCR, and the TCRdb table lists in-frame clones only, not all of them. V, J and clone size were drawn from that table, and D and trimming were deduced from the DNA. The sample has approximately 220,000 clones; just under 90% are singletons.

The TCR comes from a woman aged 25 to 39 with acute COVID-19. Sequencing was carried out using PBMCs or T cells enriched from blood (not recorded which). J is TRBJ2-3 and V is TRBV7-2; 8 nucleotides line up with TRBD2. The CDR3 bases are TGTGCCAGCAGCTTAGCGCGGGGGGCTTCTTTTGGCTATACGCAGTATTTT. Translation gives CASSLARGASFGYTQYF.